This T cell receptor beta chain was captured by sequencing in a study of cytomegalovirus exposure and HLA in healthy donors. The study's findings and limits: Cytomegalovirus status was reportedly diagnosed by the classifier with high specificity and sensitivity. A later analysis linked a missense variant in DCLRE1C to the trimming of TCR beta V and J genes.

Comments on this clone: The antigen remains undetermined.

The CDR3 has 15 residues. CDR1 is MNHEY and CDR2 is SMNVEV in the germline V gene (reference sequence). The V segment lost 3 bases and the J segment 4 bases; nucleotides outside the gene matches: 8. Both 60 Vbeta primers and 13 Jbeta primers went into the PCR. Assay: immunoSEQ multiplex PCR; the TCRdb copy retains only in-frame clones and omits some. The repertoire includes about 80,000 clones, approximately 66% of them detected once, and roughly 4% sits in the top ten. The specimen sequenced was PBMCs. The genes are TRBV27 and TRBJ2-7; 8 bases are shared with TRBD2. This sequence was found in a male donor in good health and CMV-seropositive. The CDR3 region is CASSFVAGRDYEQYF. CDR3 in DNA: TGTGCCAGCAGTTTCGTAGCGGGGCGGGATTACGAGCAGTACTTC.